This TCR beta chain was identified during a study of T-cell reconstitution after alpha-beta-depleted transplantation in children. Overall study findings and caveats: There were reportedly several hundred expanded graft clones from which alpha-beta T cells came about two months after transplant. After transplant, high TCRbeta diversity at day 60 in some patients arose from surviving recipient T cells and thymic progenitors. After one year, T-cell counts and TCRbeta diversity mostly came from new T cells.

This clonotype was recorded a few times. The antigen is not known. As it was prepared, the TCRbeta library received unique molecular identifiers. TCRdb reprocessed the PCR reads via MiXCR and lists one record per CDR3 protein. The table has about 250,000 distinct CDR3 sequences, around 25% seen once; the top ten hold 4.5% to 5.5%. Looked up from germline, CDR1 is DFQATT and CDR2 is SNEGSKA (reference sequence). V was cut by 3 bases and J by 1 base, with 19 bases left in between. The CDR3 runs to 16 residues. The V gene is TRBV20-1, the J gene TRBJ2-7; possibly TRBD1 or TRBD2 for D (6 bases each). This clonotype was sampled from a female patient aged 2-10 years who had a stem cell transplant for congenital amegakaryocytic thrombocytopenia, so the T cells may come from the graft donor. This specimen was PBMCs, mostly from graft donor cells, taken 360 days after TCRalphabeta/CD19-depleted stem cell transplant. CDR3 amino acids: CSASRPGAGQSYEQYF. The DNA of the CDR3 is TGCAGTGCTAGTCGCCCGGGGGCGGGTCAATCCTACGAGCAGTACTTC.